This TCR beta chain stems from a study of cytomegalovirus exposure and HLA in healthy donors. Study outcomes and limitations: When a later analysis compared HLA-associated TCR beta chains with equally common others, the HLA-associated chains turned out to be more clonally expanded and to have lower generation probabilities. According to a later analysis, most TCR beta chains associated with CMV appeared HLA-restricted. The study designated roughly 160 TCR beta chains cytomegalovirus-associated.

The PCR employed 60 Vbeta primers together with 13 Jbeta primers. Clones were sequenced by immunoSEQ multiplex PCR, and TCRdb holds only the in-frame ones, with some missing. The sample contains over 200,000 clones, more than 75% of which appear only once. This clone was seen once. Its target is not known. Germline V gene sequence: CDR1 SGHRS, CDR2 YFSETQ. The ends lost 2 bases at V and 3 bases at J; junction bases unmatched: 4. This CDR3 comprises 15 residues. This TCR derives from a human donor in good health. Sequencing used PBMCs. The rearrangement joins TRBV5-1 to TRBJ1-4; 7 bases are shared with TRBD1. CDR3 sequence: CASSLWDSPNEKLFF. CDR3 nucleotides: TGCGCCAGCAGCTTATGGGACAGTCCTAATGAAAAACTGTTTTTT.